What follows is one T cell receptor beta chain and its context. Assay runs were performed at deep level. Only in-frame clones appear in the TCRdb table, and some are missing; sequencing was by immunoSEQ multiplex PCR. This sample has about 2.2 million clones; approximately 92% occur once, and the top ten carry more than 1.5%. The naive CD8 subset, CD45RO-negative cells positively selected for CCR7, excluded terminally differentiated effector memory CD45RA+ cells. The data belong to a study of shared clonotypes between healthy human individuals. V shed 1 base and J shed 5 bases, with 10 bases lying between them. The CDR3 contains 14 residues. Germline V CDR1 and CDR2: MNHNS, SASEGT.

The origin of this receptor is a young man in good health. Some clones in this sample may be carry-over from other donors' samples. V and J are TRBV6-1 and TRBJ2-3; D unclear. Sequenced material: naive CD8+ T cells from PBMCs. The CDR3, as DNA: TGTGCCAGCAGTGAAGGTTACTATGAAGATACGCAGTATTTT. It specifies CASSEGYYEDTQYF.